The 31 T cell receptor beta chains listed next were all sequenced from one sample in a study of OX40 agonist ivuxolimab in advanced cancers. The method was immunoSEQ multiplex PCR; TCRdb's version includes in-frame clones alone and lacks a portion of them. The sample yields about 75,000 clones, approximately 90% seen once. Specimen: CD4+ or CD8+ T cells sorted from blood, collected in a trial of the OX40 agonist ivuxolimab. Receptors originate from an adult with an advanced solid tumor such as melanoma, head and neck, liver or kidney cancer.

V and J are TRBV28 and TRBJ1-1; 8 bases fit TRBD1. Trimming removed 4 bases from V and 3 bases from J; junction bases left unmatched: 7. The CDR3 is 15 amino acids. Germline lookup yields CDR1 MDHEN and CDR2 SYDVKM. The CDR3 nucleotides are TGTGCCAGCAGTTCCCAGGGGGCAGTGGACACTGAAGCTTTCTTT. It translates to CASSSQGAVDTEAFF.

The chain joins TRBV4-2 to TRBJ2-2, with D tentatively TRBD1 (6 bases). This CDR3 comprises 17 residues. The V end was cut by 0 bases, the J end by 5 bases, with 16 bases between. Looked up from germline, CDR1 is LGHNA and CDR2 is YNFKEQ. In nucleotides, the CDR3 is TGTGCCAGCAGCCAAGATTCCAAGGGGGTAAATACCGGGGAGCTGTTTTTT. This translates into CASSQDSKGVNTGELFF.

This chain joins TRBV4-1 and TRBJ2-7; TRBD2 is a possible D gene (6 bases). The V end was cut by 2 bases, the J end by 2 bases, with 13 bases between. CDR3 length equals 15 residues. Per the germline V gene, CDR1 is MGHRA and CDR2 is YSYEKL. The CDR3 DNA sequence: TGCGCCAGCAGCCAACACCCGGGAGTCGCCTACGAGCAGTACTTC. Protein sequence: CASSQHPGVAYEQYF.

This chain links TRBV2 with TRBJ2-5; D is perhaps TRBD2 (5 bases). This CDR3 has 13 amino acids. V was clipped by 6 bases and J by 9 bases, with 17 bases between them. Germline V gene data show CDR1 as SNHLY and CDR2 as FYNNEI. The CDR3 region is CASREGPAGAQYF. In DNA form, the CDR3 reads TGTGCCAGCAGAGAGGGCCCCGCCGGGGCCCAGTACTTC.

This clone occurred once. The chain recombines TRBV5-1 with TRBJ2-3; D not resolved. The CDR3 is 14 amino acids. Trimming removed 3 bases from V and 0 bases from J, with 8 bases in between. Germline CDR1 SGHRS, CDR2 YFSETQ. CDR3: CASSSKSSTDTQYF. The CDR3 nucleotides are TGCGCCAGCAGCTCCAAATCTAGCACAGATACGCAGTATTTT.

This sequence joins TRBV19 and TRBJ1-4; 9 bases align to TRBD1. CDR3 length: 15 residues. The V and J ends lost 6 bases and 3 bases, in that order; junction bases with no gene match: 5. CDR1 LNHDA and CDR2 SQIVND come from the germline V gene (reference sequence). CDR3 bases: TGTGCCAGTAGCCCGACAGGGGGGGCTAATGAAAAACTGTTTTTT. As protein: CASSPTGGANEKLFF.

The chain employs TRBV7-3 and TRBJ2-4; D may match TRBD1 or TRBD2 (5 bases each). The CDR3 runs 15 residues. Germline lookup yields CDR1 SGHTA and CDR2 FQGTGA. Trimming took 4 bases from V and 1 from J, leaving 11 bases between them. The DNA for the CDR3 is TGTGCCAGCAGCTCGGACGGGACGGCCAAAAACATTCAGTACTTC. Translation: CASSSDGTAKNIQYF.

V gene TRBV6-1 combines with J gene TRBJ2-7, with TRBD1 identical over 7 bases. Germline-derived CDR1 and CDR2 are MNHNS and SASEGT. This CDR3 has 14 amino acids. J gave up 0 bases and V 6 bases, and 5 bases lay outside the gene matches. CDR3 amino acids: CASSDRASSYEQYF. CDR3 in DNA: TGTGCCAGCAGCGACAGGGCCAGCTCCTACGAGCAGTACTTC.

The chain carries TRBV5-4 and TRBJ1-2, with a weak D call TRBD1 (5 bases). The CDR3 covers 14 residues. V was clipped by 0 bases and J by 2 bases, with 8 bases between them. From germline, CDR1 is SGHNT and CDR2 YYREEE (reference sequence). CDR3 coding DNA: TGTGCCAGCAGCTTGGACAGGAACAACTATGGCTACACCTTC. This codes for CASSLDRNNYGYTF.

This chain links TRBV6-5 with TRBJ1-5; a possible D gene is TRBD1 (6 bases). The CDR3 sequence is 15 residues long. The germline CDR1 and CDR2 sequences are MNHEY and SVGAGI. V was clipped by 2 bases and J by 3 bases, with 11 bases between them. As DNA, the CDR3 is TGTGCCAGCAGTTACGACAGGAGCCCCAATCAGCCCCAGCATTTT. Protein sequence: CASSYDRSPNQPQHF.

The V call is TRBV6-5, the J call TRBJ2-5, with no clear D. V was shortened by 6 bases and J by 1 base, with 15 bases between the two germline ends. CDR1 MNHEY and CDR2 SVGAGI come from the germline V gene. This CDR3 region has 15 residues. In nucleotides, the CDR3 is TGTGCCAGCAGGGCCGGTGGCATCCTCCAAGAGACCCAGTACTTC. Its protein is CASRAGGILQETQYF.

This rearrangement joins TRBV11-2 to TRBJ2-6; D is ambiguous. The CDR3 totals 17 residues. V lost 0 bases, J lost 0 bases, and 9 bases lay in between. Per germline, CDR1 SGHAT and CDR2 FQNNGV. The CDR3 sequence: CASSLDAESSGANVLTF. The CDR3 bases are TGTGCCAGCAGCTTAGATGCGGAGAGCTCTGGGGCCAACGTCCTGACTTTC.

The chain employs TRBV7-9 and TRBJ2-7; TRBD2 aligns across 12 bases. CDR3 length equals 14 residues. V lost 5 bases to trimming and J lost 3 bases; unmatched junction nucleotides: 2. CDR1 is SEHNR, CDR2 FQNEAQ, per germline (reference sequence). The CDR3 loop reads CASSPGLAGYEQYF. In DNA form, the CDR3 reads TGTGCCAGCAGCCCGGGACTAGCGGGCTACGAGCAGTACTTC.

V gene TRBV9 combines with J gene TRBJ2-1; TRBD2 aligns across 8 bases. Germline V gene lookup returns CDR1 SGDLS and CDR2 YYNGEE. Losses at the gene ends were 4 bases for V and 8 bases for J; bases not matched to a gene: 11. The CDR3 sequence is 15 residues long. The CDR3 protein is CASSPREAPFYEQFF. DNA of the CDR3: TGTGCCAGCAGCCCGCGGGAGGCTCCTTTTTATGAGCAGTTCTTC.

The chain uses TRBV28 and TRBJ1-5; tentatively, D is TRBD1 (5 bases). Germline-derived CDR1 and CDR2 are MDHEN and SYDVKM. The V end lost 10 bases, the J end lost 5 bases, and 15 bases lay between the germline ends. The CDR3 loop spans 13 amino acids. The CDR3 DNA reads TGTGCCACCAACGTACAGGATTATCAGCCCCAGCATTTT. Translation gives CATNVQDYQPQHF.

This CDR3 is CASRGDQLFSGNTIYF. CDR3 DNA sequence: TGTGCCAGCAGGGGGGACCAACTATTCTCTGGAAACACCATATATTTT. The chain uses TRBV2 and TRBJ1-3, with D tentatively TRBD1 (5 bases). V lost 6 bases and J lost 0, with 15 bases in between. Germline V lookup: CDR1 SNHLY, CDR2 FYNNEI. The CDR3 is 16 amino acids.

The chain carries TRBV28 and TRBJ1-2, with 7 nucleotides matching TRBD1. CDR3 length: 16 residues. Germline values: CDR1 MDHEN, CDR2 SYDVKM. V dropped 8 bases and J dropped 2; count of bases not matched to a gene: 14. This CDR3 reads CASQPPGQAVNYGYTF. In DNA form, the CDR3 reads TGTGCCAGCCAACCTCCCGGACAGGCCGTGAACTATGGCTACACCTTC.

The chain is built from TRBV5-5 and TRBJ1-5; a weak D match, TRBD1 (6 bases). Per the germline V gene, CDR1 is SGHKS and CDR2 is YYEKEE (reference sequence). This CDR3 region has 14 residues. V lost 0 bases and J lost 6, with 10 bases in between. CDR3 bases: TGTGCCAGCAGCTTGGAAACAGGGAGTCAGCCCCAGCATTTT. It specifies CASSLETGSQPQHF.

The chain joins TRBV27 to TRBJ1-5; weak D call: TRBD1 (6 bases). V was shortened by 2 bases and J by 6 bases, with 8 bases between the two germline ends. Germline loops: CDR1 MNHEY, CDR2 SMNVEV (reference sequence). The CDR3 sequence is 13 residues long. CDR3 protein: CASSLGGGQPQHF. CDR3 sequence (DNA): TGTGCCAGCAGTTTAGGGGGCGGTCAGCCCCAGCATTTT.

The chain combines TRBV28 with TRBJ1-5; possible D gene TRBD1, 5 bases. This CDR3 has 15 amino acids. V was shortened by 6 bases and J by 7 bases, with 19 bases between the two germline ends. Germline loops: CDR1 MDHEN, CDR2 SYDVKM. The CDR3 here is CASSLVPGGVQPQHF. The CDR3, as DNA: TGTGCCAGCAGCCTCGTTCCGGGGGGGGTCCAGCCCCAGCATTTT.

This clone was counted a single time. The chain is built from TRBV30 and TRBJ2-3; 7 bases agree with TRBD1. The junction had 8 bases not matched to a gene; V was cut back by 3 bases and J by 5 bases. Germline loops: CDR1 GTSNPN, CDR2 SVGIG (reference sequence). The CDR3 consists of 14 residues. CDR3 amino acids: CAWRAGGRGDTQYF. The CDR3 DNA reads TGTGCCTGGAGGGCAGGGGGTCGGGGAGATACGCAGTATTTT.

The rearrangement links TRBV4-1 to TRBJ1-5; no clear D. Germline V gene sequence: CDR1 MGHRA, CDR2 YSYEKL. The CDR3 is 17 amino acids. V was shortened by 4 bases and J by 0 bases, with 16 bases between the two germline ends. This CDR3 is CASSLSPGAYSNQPQHF. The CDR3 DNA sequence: TGCGCCAGCAGCCTCTCGCCCGGAGCTTATAGCAATCAGCCCCAGCATTTT.

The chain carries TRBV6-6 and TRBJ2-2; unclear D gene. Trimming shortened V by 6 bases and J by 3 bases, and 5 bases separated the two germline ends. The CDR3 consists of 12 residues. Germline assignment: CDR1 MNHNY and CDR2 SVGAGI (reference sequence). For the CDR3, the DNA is TGTGCCAGCAGAGTCGACACCGGGGAGCTGTTTTTT. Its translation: CASRVDTGELFF.

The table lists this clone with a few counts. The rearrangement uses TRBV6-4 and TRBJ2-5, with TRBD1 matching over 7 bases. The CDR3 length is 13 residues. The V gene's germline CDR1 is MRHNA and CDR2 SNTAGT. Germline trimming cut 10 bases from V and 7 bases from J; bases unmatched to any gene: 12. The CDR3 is CATRKRRTGTQYF. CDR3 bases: TGTGCCACCCGGAAGAGGCGGACAGGGACCCAGTACTTC.

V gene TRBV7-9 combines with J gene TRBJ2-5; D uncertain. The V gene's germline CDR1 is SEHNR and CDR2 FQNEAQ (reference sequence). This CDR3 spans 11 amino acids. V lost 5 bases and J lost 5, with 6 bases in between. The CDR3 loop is CASSPGETQYF. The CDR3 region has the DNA TGTGCCAGCAGCCCCGGGGAGACCCAGTACTTC. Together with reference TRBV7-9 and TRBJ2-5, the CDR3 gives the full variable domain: DTGVSQNPRHKITKRGQNVTFRCDPISEHNRLYWYRQTLGQGPEFLTYFQNEAQLEKSRLLSDRFSAERPKGSFSTLEIQRTEQGDSAMYLCASSPGETQYFGPGTRLLVL.

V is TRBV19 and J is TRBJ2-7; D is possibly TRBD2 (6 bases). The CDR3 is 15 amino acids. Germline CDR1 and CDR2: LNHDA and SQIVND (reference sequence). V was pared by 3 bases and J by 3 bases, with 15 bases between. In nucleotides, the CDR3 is TGTGCCAGTAGTATCGACGGCGCGGGACTCTACGAGCAGTACTTC. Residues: CASSIDGAGLYEQYF.

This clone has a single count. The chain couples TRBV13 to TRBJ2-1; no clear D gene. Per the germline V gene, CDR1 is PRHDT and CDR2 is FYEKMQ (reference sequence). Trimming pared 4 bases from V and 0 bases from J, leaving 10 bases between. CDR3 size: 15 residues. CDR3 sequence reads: CASSSAQSSYNEQFF. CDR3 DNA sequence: TGTGCCAGCAGCTCGGCGCAAAGCTCCTACAATGAGCAGTTCTTC.

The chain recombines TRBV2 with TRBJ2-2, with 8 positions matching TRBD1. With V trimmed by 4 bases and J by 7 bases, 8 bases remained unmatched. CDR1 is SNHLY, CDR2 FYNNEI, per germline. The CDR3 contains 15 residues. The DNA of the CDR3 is TGTGCCAGCAGTGTGAACAGGGGGACGGGCGGGGAGCTGTTTTTT. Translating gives CASSVNRGTGGELFF.

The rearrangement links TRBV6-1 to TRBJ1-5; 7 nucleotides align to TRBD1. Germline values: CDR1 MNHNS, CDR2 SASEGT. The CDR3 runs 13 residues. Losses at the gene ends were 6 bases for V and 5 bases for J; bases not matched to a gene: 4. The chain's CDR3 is CASRRQGDQPQHF. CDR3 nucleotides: TGTGCCAGCAGGCGACAGGGTGATCAGCCCCAGCATTTT.

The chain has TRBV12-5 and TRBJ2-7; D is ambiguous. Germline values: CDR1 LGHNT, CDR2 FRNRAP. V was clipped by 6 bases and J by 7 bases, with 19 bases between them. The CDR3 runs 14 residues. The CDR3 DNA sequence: TGTGCTAGTGGCTCCGACTTGTCGCGGAAAGAGCAGTACTTC. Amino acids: CASGSDLSRKEQYF.

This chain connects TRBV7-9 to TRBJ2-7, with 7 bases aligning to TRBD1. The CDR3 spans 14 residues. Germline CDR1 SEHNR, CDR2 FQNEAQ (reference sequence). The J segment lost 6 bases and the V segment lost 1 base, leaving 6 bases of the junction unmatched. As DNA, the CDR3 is TGTGCCAGCAGCTTAGGTCCAGGGGGTGGCGAGCAGTACTTC. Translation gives CASSLGPGGGEQYF.